This is a list of T cell receptor beta chains from one sample in a study of tumor-infiltrating lymphocytes in primary liver carcinoma. Each CDR3 protein is one row after TCRdb ran MiXCR on the multiplex PCR reads. The sample contains some 110,000 distinct CDR3 sequences, approximately 82% of which appear only once. Sequenced input: liver tumor tissue from sampling region 3. Receptors were obtained from a man aged 40-50 years with primary liver carcinoma and hepatitis B virus infection. The CDR3 runs from the conserved cysteine through the conserved F or W. Each record gives: V gene, J gene, D gene, clone size, CDR3 protein, CDR3 DNA. A D gene is named only where the DNA matches it firmly. Expanded clones are given a class, and other clones once, few, many or no size at all.

>TRBV11-1|TRBJ2-7|NA|NA
CASSLTGSEEYEQYF
TGTGCCAGTAGCTTAACGGGATCGGAAGAATACGAGCAGTACTTT
>TRBV28|TRBJ2-7|NA|NA
CASSLMQTGEQYF
TGTGCCAGTAGTTTGATGCAGACCGGTGAGCAGTATTTC
>TRBV4-2|TRBJ2-3|NA|NA
CASSGFEGDSDTQYF
TGTGCCAGCAGCGGTTTTGAGGGGGACTCAGATACGCAGTATTTT
>TRBV5-1|TRBJ1-5|NA|NA
CARSLVGTSNQPQHF
TGCGCCCGCAGCTTGGTGGGGACTAGCAATCAGCCCCAGCATTTT
>TRBV6-2/TRBV6-3|TRBJ1-5|NA|NA
CTSSYRLSNQPQHF
TGTACCAGCAGTTACCGACTTAGCAATCAGCCCCAGCATTTT
>TRBV4-3|TRBJ2-1|TRBD1|once
CASSQFQGANDEQFF
TGTGCCAGCAGCCAATTTCAGGGGGCTAACGATGAGCAGTTCTTC
>TRBV29-1|TRBJ2-2|NA|NA
CSVGSSAWNTGELFF
TGTAGCGTTGGGAGTAGCGCGTGGAACACCGGGGAGCTGTTTTTT
>TRBV5-1|TRBJ2-1|NA|once
CASSLTGVNGQFF
TGCGCCAGCAGCTTAACAGGAGTCAATGGGCAGTTCTTC
>TRBV14|TRBJ2-7|NA|NA
CASSQGSESSSYEQYF
TGTGCCAGTAGCCAAGGTTCGGAGTCATCCTCCTACGAACAGTACTTC
>TRBV12-3/TRBV12-4|TRBJ2-5|NA|NA
CASRGGSVTQYF
TGCGCCAGCAGGGGTGGCTCGGTGACCCAGTACTTC
>TRBV11-2|TRBJ2-1|NA|NA
CVSSLDCGYNEQFF
TGTGTCAGCAGCTTAGATTGTGGGTACAATGAGCAGTTCTTC
>TRBV6-5|TRBJ2-5|NA|once
CVNSYPGAETQYF
TGTGTCAACAGTTACCCGGGGGCGGAGACCCAGTACTTC
>TRBV6-1|TRBJ1-5|NA|NA
CDSSEGGIVSHQPQHF
TGTGACAGCAGTGAAGGAGGAATAGTTAGCCATCAGCCCCAGCATTTT
>TRBV12-5|TRBJ1-1|NA|medium-sized
CASGLPKNRDKDTEAFF
TGTGCTAGTGGTTTGCCTAAAAACCGGGACAAAGACACTGAAGCTTTCTTT
>TRBV5-1|TRBJ2-3|TRBD2|NA
CTSSVGLAGGADTQYF
TGCACCAGCAGCGTGGGACTAGCGGGAGGAGCGGATACGCAGTATTTT
>TRBV11-3|TRBJ2-3|NA|NA
CASSFNEVTQYF
TGTGCTAGCAGTTTCAATGAAGTTACGCAGTATTTT
>TRBV5-5|TRBJ2-1|NA|NA
CPSSPSSRIYNEQLF
TGTCCCAGCAGCCCATCGAGCAGGATCTACAATGAGCAGTTATTC
>TRBV6-5|TRBJ1-2|NA|few
CASSYGADQGYTF
TGTGCCAGCAGTTATGGGGCCGACCAAGGCTACACCTTC
>TRBV28|TRBJ1-5|NA|NA
CPNSTGSWGNQPQHF
TGTCCCAACAGCACCGGCAGTTGGGGAAATCAGCCCCAGCATTTT
>TRBV29-1|TRBJ1-2|NA|NA
CSSLIGGNGCTF
TGCAGCTCCCTTATTGGGGGAAATGGCTGCACCTTC
>TRBV6-1|TRBJ2-1|NA|NA
CASSEEAGGCNEQFF
TGTGCCAGCAGTGAAGAAGCGGGTGGATGCAATGAGCAGTTTTTC
>TRBV11-2|TRBJ2-4|NA|NA
CASSLGRTVLAKNIQYF
TGTGCCAGCAGCTTAGGCCGGACAGTTCTAGCCAAAAACATTCAGTACTTC
>TRBV6-1|TRBJ2-1|TRBD2|NA
CASSDRPGTSDNEQFF
TGTGCCAGTAGTGACCGCCCCGGGACTAGTGACAATGAGCAGTTCTTC
>TRBV7-9|TRBJ2-3|NA|many
CASSSGVSSTDTQYF
TGTGCCAGCAGCTCAGGGGTCTCTAGCACAGATACGCAGTATTTT
>TRBV6-2/TRBV6-3|TRBJ1-1|NA|few
CANSLAGPSFF
TGTGCCAACAGTTTGGCAGGGCCGTCTTTCTTT
>TRBV6-1|TRBJ2-7|NA|NA
CASSNGRLSYEQYF
TGTGCCAGCAGTAACGGCCGTTTAAGCTACGAGCAGTACTTC
>TRBV10-3|TRBJ2-7|TRBD1|NA
CAISSFWGRGQGEQYF
TGTGCTATCAGCAGCTTCTGGGGAAGGGGGCAAGGGGAGCAGTACTTC
>TRBV25-1|TRBJ2-5|NA|medium-sized
CASSLNSETQYF
TGTGCCAGCAGTCTAAACTCAGAGACCCAGTACTTC
>TRBV11-3|TRBJ1-1|NA|NA
CTNSSGAGGTEAFF
TGTACCAACAGCTCGGGGGCAGGAGGCACTGAGGCTTTCTTT
>TRBV6-2/TRBV6-3|TRBJ2-1|NA|NA
CASSWLATDEQFF
TGTGCCAGCAGCTGGCTGGCGACTGATGAGCAGTTCTTC
>TRBV5-5|TRBJ2-4|NA|many
CASSRDLGDIQYF
TGTGCCAGCAGCAGGGATCTAGGGGACATTCAGTACTTC
>TRBV6-2/TRBV6-3|TRBJ2-3|NA|NA
CGSSLPLAYTQYF
TGTGGCAGCAGTCTACCGTTGGCATATACGCAGTATTTT
>TRBV12-3/TRBV12-4|TRBJ2-7|NA|NA
CVSSFGHAYEQYF
TGTGTCAGCAGTTTCGGCCACGCCTATGAGCAGTACTTC
>TRBV6-5|TRBJ1-1|TRBD1|NA
CASSYQGAYAETFF
TGTGCTAGCAGTTATCAGGGGGCCTACGCTGAAACTTTCTTT
>TRBV7-9|TRBJ1-6|NA|NA
CASSSQRGNSPLHF
TGTGCCAGCAGCTCTCAGCGAGGTAATTCACCCCTCCACTTT
>TRBV28|TRBJ2-5|TRBD1|NA
CGTTPDRVVETQYF
TGTGGCACCACGCCGGACAGGGTGGTAGAGACCCAGTACTTC
>TRBV6-2/TRBV6-3|TRBJ2-2|NA|NA
CASSYSIGTTIGELFF
TGTGCCAGCAGTTACTCGATAGGGACAACCATCGGGGAGTTGTTTTTT
>TRBV5-1|TRBJ1-2|TRBD1|many
CASSLVLGQGDGYTF
TGCGCCAGCAGCTTGGTATTAGGACAGGGAGATGGCTACACCTTC
>TRBV12-3/TRBV12-4|TRBJ1-1|NA|NA
CASTPGQTVAEAFF
TGTGCCAGCACCCCGGGTCAAACTGTTGCTGAAGCTTTCTTT
>TRBV5-1|TRBJ1-1|NA|NA
CAGSLVINTEAFF
TGCGCCGGCAGTTTGGTAATAAACACTGAAGCTTTCTTT